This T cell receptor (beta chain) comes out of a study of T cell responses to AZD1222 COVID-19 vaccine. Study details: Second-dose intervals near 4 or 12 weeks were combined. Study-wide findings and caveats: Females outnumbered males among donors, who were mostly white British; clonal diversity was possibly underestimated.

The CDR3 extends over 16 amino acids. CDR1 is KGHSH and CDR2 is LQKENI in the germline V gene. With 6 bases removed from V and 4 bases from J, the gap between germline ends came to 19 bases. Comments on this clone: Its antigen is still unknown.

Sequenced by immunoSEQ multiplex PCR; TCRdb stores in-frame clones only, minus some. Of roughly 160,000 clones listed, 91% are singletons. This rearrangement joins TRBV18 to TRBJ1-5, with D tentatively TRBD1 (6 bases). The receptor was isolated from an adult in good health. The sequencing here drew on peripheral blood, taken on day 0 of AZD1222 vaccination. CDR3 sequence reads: CASSSIHRVENQPQHF. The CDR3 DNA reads TGTGCCAGCTCTTCAATCCACAGGGTGGAAAATCAGCCCCAGCATTTT.